This T cell receptor beta chain was retrieved from a study of CD8 T cells in ankylosing spondylitis. The study, taken as a whole, reports: In ankylosing spondylitis patients, matched synovial fluid reportedly showed significant enrichment of disease-linked clones. Seemingly characteristic of ankylosing spondylitis blood was a TCR beta motif consisting of about 8 highly homologous variants. Clones that were linked to disease were CD8+ and were relatively rare in peripheral blood.

The CDR3 is 14 amino acids. The germline V and J ends were trimmed by 0 bases and 2 bases, with 7 bases remaining between them. Germline lookup yields CDR1 SGDLS and CDR2 YYNGEE. TCR beta libraries were made by quantitative 5'-RACE with molecular barcodes. TCRdb called the 5' RACE reads again in MiXCR, with one record for every CDR3 protein. The data show about 42,000 distinct CDR3 sequences, 3.5% to 4% seen once. This clonotype was recorded many times. The antigen is undetermined. This clonotype was obtained from a female donor with ankylosing spondylitis or in good health (not recorded which). This chain uses TRBV9 with TRBJ2-3; D is unresolved. The sample comprised blood, either unsorted or a sorted T cell fraction (not recorded which). The CDR3 coding sequence is TGTGCCAGCAGCGTAGATACTGACACAGATACGCAGTATTTT. This sequence encodes CASSVDTDTDTQYF.